This T cell receptor beta chain stems from a study of breast tumors, draining lymph nodes, adjacent tissues. Broader study findings: That most tumor T cells come from lymph nodes remained unproven.

Remarks on this clonotype: Its antigen remains unknown.

Breast cancer patients provided tissue from their axillary draining lymph nodes. MiXCR, applied by TCRdb to the multiplex PCR reads, yields one record per CDR3 protein. The sample records some 200,000 distinct CDR3 sequences, roughly 31% being singletons. The CDR3 length is 16 residues. The germline gives CDR1 LNHNV, CDR2 YYDKDF (reference sequence). Trimming cost V 3 bases and J 3 bases, with 16 bases left between them. The receptor comes from a female donor with breast cancer. Some clones in this sample may be carry-over from other donors' samples. The sample comprised axillary lymph node tissue. The chain uses TRBV15 and TRBJ2-3; tentatively, D is TRBD2 (5 bases). CDR3 loop: CATSSLGSYPTDTQYF. CDR3 coding DNA: TGTGCCACCAGCAGCTTGGGGAGTTATCCGACAGATACGCAGTATTTT.